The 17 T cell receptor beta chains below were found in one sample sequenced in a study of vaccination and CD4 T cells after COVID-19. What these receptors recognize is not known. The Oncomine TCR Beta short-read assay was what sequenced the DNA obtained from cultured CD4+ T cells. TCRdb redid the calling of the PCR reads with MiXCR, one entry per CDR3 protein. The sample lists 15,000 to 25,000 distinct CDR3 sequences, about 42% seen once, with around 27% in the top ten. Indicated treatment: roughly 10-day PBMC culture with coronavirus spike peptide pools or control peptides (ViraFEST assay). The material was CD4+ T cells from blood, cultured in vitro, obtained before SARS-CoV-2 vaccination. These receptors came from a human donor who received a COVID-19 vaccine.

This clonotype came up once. CDR3 nucleotides: TGTGCCAGCAGCCACCTAATAGGCGGGGGGCAGGGTCAGCAAGAGACCCAGTACTTC. Translated: CASSHLIGGGQGQQETQYF. J is TRBJ2-5 and V is TRBV6-2 or TRBV6-3; 8 bases match TRBD2. Germline CDR1 MNHEY, CDR2 SVGEGT. Trimming removed 6 bases from V and 2 bases from J; junction bases left unmatched: 20. CDR3 length: 19 residues.

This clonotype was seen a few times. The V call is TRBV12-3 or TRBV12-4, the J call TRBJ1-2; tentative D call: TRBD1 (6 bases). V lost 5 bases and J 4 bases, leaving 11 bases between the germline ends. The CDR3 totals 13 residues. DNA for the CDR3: TGTGCCAGCAGTGTCAGGGGCGCCTATGGCTACACCTTC. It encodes CASSVRGAYGYTF.

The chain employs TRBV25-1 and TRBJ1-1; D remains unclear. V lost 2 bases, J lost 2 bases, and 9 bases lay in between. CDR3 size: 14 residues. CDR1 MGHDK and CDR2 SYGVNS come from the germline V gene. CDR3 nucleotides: TGTGCCAGCAGTGAAGGCCTGCCTAACACTGAAGCTTTCTTT. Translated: CASSEGLPNTEAFF.

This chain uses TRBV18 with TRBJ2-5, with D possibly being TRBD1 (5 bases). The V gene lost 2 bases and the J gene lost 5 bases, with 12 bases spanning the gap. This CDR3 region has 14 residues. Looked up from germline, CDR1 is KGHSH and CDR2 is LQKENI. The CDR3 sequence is CASSPGARRETQYF. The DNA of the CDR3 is TGTGCCAGCTCACCAGGGGCCCGCCGTGAGACCCAGTACTTC.

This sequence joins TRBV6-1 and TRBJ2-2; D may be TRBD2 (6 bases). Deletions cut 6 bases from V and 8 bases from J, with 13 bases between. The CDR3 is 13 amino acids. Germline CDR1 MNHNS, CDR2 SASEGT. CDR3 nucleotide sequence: TGTGCCAGCAGGGTGACTAGTACGGGGGAGCTGTTTTTT. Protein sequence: CASRVTSTGELFF.

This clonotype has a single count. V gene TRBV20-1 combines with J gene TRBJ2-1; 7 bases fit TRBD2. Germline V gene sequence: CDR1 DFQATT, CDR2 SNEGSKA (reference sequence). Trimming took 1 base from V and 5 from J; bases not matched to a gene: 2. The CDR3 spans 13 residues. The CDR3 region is CSARGLADNEQFF. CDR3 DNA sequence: TGCAGTGCTAGAGGACTAGCAGACAATGAGCAGTTCTTC.

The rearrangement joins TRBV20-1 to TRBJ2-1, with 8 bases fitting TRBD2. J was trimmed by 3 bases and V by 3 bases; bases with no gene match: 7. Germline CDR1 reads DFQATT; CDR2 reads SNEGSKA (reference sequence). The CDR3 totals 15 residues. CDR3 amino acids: CSARVAGKSYNEQFF. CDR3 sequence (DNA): TGCAGTGCTAGGGTAGCGGGGAAAAGCTACAATGAGCAGTTCTTC.

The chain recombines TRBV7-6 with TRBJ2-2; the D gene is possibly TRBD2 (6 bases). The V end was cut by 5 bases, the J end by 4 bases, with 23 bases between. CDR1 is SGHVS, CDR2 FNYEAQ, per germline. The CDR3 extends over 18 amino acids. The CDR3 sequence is CASSPFGGGGQTTGELFF. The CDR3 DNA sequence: TGTGCCAGCAGCCCCTTTGGGGGAGGAGGGCAGACCACCGGGGAGCTGTTTTTT.

The CDR3 loop is CASSRASGGADTQYF. The DNA of the CDR3 is TGTGCCAGCAGCCGGGCTAGCGGGGGTGCAGATACGCAGTATTTT. J is TRBJ2-3 and V is TRBV6-2 or TRBV6-3, with 10 bases identical to TRBD2. In germline, CDR1 is MNHEY, CDR2 SVGEGT. Unmatched junction bases numbered 7, after V lost 6 bases and J lost 4 bases. The CDR3 sequence is 15 residues long.

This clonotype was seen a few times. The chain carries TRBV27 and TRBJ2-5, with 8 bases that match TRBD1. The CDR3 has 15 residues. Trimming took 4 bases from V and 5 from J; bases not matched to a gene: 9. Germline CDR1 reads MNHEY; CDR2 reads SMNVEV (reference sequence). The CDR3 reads CASSSTTGELETQYF. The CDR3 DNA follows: TGTGCCAGCAGTTCCACGACAGGGGAATTGGAGACCCAGTACTTC.

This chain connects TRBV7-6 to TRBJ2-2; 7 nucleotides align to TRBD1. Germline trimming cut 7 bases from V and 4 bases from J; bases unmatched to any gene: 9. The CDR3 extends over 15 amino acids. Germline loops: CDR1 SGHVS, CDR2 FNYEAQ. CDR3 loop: CASNNRGRGTGELFF. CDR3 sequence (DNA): TGTGCCAGCAACAACAGGGGAAGGGGCACCGGGGAGCTGTTTTTT.

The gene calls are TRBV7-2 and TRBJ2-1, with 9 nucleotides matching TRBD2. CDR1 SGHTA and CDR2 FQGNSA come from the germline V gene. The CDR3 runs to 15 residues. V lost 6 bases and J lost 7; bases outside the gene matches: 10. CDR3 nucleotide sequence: TGTGCCAGCAGTCCCCCCGCGCGGGGGGGTAATGAGCAGTTCTTC. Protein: CASSPPARGGNEQFF.

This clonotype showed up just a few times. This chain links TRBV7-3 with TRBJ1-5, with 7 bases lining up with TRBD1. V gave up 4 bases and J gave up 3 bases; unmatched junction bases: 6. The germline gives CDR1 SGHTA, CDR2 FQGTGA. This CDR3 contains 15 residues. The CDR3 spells CASSSTGAPNQPQHF. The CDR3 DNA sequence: TGTGCCAGCAGCTCCACAGGGGCCCCCAATCAGCCCCAGCATTTT.

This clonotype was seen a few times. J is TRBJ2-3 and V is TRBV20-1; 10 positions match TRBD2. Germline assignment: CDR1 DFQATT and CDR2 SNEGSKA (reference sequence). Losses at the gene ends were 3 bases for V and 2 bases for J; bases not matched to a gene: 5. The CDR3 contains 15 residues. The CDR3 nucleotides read TGCAGTGCTAGGTTAGCGGGGGGAGTCACAGATACGCAGTATTTT. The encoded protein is CSARLAGGVTDTQYF.

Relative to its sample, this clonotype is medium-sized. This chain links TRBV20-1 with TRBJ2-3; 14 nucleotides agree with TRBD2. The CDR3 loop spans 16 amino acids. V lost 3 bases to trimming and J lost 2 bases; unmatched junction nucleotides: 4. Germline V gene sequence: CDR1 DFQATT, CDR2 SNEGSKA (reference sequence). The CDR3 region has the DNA TGCAGTGCTAGGACTAGCGGGGGGGGCATCACAGATACGCAGTATTTT. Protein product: CSARTSGGGITDTQYF.

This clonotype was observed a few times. This chain's CDR3 is CATQIAAQETQYF. The CDR3, as DNA: TGTGCCACACAAATAGCGGCCCAAGAGACCCAGTACTTC. V and J are TRBV10-3 and TRBJ2-5, with D possibly being TRBD2 (6 bases). The V end lost 10 bases, the J end lost 1 base, and 13 bases lay between the germline ends. The CDR3 length is 13 residues. Germline V gene lookup returns CDR1 ENHRY and CDR2 SYGVKD.

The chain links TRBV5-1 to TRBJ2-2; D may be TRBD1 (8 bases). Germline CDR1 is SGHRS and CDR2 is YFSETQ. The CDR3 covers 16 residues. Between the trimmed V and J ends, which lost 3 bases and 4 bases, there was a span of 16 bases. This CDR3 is CASSSDRGGGTGELFF. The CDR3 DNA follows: TGCGCCAGCAGCTCAGACAGGGGCGGGGGCACCGGGGAGCTGTTTTTT.